These T cell receptor beta chains were read from a single sample in a study of shared clonotypes between healthy human individuals. This table comes from immunoSEQ multiplex PCR, and its TCRdb copy is limited to in-frame clones, with some not included. The sample contains roughly 1.4 million clones, 98% to 99% of which appear only once. The sample comprised naive CD4+ T cells sorted from blood. All receptors derive from a man aged 30 to 39 in good health. Both conserved end residues are trimmed from each CDR3. Rows may omit the clone size; those that give it use once, few, many or a size class.

>once|TRBV5-1
ASSFTSGRDEQF
>NA|TRBV30
AWSVREAQY
>NA|TRBV5-1
ASSSAPVASDTQY
>NA|TRBV18
ASSPPLGQRMNTEAF
>NA|TRBV18
ASSLDALSYEQY
>NA|TRBV5-1
ASSSLPGSNQPQH
>NA|TRBV19
ASTAQGAKTQY
>NA|TRBV6-5
ASSYSGETQY
>NA|TRBV5-1
ASSLQTSGNTIY
>NA|TRBV2
ASDKGGTEAF
>NA|TRBV2
ASSEGGANNQPQH
>NA|TRBV6-5
ASKSDRGRTYEQY
>NA|TRBV5-1
ASSSRDKLRYNEQF
>NA|TRBV9
ASSVELGLAGVGAYNEQF
>NA|TRBV28
ASSSLAEQETQY
>NA|TRBV10-3
AIRRDREETQY
>NA|TRBV9
ASSEGQLSNQPQH
>NA|TRBV18
ASSPGRESLAKNIQY
>NA|TRBV5-4
ASSPLSDTQY
>NA|TRBV9
ASSVASDYEQY
>NA|TRBV4-3
ASSQAKLLQGAEAF
>NA|TRBV30
AWSVGDRGRTETQY
>NA|TRBV19
ASSIGLAYEQY
>NA|TRBV6-6
ASSYSTTSDTGELF
>NA|TRBV9
ASSVGGAKNIQY
>NA|TRBV5-4
ASSFDRGSYEQY
>NA|TRBV7-9
ASTQGGNQPQH
>NA|TRBV7-2
ASAPGVGTDTQY
>NA|TRBV28
ASKGGAIRATGELF
>NA|TRBV7-2
ASSLSVHNEQF
>NA|TRBV20-1
SAYLDTQY
>once|TRBV5-5
ASSGLGQPNTGELF
>once|TRBV2
ATMDSTYEQY
>NA|TRBV6-5
ASPRRPFHEQY
>once|TRBV18
ASSPRQGDIRETQY
>NA|TRBV9
ASAPGRATGELF
>NA|TRBV5-1
ASSSQVGTEAF
>NA|TRBV6-5
ASRRTGTSGYEQY
>NA|TRBV6-1
ASSHEDGYT
>NA|TRBV28
ASRKRLAGVSYEQY
>NA|TRBV9
ASSPTARGNTGELF
>NA|TRBV5-8
ASSPSSTSPRLTGELF
>once|TRBV2
ASSEIGDQPQH
>NA|TRBV7-2
ASSLLSMPTDTQY
>NA|TRBV25-1
ASSGPGQGYNEQF
>NA|TRBV19
ASRDRARGNTDTQY
>NA|TRBV5-5
ASSFTGQGNRWTEAF
>NA|TRBV11-2
ASSSLGGRGAHEQY
>NA|TRBV11-2
ASSLISKNIQY
>NA|TRBV27
ASSFLGLGLGSGANVLT
>NA|TRBV2
ASLTGAGETQY
>NA|TRBV10-2
ASRDRGREQF
>NA|TRBV7-6
ASSLSGSSYNEQF
>NA|TRBV10-1
ASSDVSTDTQY
>once|TRBV19
ASSMLAGGPYNEQF
>NA|TRBV27
ASSHIIAGGPHGELF
>NA|TRBV28
ATNHEGLAGAGELF
>once|TRBV7-2
ASSLNFGREQY
>NA|TRBV7-8
ASSLNPGQGAF
>NA|TRBV5-8
ASSSRARQGIYEQY